This T cell receptor beta chain is drawn from a study of metastatic and nonmetastatic thyroid tumors. Study details: Peripheral blood and tumor or nodule samples from malignant and benign thyroid patients were compared. Notes on the study in general: When malignant thyroid tumors were compared with benign nodules, TCR beta diversity was reportedly significantly higher in the malignant tumors. This held in both blood and tumor samples.

Authors' analysis steps: Differences in CDR3 between clinicopathological groups were drawn on to build a classifier intended to discriminate distant-metastatic papillary thyroid cancer patients. TCRdb re-clonotyped the PCR reads via MiXCR. The V and J calls follow TCRdb's processing rather than the paper's. The repertoire holds 9,400 or so clones, with approximately 32% as singletons. Not a single patient had been given any form of treatment at any point before undergoing thyroid surgery. The V end lost 3 bases, the J end lost 3 bases, and 21 bases lay between the germline ends. The CDR3 is 17 amino acids. Germline lookup yields CDR1 DFQATT and CDR2 SNEGSKA (reference sequence). Comment on this clone: Its antigen remains unknown.

The V gene is TRBV20-1, the J gene TRBJ1-3; D is possibly TRBD1 (6 bases). This clonotype originated in a female donor with papillary thyroid cancer or a benign thyroid nodule (not recorded which). Some clones in this sample may be carry-over from other donors' samples. Sequencing was carried out using adjacent normal tissue. For the CDR3, the DNA is TGCAGTGCTAGGGGGACCGTAGGGGGATTAGGTGGAAACACCATATATTTT. Protein: CSARGTVGGLGGNTIYF.